This T cell receptor beta chain appears in the sequencing data of a study of shared clonotypes between healthy human individuals. Study details: Used for every donor were three CD4 naive, three CD4 memory, two CD8 naive and one CD8 memory plate.

Of note for this clone: Its antigen remains unknown.

The authors distributed each subset's genomic DNA evenly over several immunoSEQ plates. Measured with immunoSEQ multiplex PCR; TCRdb has only the in-frame clones, and not every one. This sample has fewer than 3 million clones; about nine tenths occur once, and the top ten carry 0.37%. Germline lookup yields CDR1 KGHSH and CDR2 LQKENI. The CDR3 contains 14 residues. V was clipped by 2 bases and J by 7 bases, with 12 bases between them. The study, taken as a whole, reports: Depth of sequencing was expected to influence donor clonotype sharing.

The clonotype comes from a man between 18 and 35 years old in good health. Some clones in this sample may be carry-over from other donors' samples. The sample comprised naive CD4+ T cells from PBMCs. Regarding subset: CD45RA+ positively selected. The gene calls are TRBV18 and TRBJ1-5; no reliable D call. CDR3 DNA: TGTGCCAGCTCACCAGTTGGTGGCCGCCAGCCCCAGCATTTT. Protein product: CASSPVGGRQPQHF.